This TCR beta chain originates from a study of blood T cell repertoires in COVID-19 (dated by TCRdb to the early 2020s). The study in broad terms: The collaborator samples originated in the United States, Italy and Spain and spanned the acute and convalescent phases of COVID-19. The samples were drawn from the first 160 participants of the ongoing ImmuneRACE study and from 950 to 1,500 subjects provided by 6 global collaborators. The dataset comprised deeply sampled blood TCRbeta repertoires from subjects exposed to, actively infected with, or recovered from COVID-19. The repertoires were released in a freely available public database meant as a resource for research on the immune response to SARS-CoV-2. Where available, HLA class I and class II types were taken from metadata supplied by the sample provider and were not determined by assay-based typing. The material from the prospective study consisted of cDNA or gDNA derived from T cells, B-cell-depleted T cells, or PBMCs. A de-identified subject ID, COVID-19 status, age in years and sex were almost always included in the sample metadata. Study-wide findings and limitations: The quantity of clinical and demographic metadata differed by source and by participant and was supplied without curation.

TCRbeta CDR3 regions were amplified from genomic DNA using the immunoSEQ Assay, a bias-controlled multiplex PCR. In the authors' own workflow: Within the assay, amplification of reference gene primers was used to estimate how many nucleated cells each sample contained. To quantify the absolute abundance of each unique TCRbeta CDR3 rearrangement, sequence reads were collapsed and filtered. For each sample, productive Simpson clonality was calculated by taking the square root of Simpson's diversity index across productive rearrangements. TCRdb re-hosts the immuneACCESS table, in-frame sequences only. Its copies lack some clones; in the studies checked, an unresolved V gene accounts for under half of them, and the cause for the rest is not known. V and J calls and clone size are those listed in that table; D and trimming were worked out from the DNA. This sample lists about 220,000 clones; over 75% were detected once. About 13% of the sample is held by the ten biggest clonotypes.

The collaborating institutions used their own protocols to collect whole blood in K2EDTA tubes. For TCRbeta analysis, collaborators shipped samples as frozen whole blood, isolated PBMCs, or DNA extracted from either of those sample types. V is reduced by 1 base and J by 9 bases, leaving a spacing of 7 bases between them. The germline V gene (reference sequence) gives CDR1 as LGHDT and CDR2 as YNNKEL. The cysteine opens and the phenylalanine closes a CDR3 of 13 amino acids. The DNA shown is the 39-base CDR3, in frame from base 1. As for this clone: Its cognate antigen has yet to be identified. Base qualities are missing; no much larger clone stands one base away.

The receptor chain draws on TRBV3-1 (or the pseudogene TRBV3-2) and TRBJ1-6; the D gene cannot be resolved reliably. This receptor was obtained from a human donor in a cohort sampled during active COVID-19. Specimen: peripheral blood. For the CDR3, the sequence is CASSQVQVSPLHF. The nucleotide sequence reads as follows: TGTGCCAGCAGCCAAGTCCAGGTTTCACCCCTCCACTTT.